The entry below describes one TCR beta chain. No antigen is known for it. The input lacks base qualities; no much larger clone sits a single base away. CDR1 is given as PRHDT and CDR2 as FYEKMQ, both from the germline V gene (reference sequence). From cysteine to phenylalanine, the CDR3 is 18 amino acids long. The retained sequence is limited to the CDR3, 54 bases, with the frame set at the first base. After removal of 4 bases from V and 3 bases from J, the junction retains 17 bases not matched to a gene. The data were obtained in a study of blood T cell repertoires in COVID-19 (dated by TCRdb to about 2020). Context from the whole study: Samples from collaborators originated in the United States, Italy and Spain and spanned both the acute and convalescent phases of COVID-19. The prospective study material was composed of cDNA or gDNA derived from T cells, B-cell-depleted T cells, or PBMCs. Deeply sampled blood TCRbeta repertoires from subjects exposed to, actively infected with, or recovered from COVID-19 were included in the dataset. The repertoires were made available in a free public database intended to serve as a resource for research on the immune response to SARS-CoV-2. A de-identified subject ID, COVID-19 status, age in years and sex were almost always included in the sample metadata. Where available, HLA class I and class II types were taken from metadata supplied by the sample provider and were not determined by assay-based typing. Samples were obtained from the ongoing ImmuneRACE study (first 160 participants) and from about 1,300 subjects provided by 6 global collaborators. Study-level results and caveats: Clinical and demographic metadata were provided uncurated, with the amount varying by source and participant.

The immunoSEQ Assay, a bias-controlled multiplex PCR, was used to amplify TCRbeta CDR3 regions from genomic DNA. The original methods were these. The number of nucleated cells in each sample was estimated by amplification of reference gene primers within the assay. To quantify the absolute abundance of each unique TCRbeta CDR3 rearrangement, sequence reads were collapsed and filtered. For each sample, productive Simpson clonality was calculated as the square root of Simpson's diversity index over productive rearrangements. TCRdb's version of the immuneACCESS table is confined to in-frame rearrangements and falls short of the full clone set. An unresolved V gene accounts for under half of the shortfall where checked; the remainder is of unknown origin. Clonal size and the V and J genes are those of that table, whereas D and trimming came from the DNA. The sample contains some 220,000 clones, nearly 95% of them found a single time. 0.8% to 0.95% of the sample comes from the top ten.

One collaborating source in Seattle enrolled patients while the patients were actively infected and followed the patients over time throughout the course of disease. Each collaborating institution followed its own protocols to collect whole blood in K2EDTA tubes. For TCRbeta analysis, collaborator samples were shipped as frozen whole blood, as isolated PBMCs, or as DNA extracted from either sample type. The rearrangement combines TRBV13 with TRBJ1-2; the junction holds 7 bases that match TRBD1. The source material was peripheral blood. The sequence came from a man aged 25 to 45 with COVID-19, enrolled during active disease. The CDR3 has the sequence CASSSKEAPGQLDYGYTF. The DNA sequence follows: TGTGCCAGCAGCTCCAAAGAAGCTCCGGGACAGTTAGACTATGGCTACACCTTC.